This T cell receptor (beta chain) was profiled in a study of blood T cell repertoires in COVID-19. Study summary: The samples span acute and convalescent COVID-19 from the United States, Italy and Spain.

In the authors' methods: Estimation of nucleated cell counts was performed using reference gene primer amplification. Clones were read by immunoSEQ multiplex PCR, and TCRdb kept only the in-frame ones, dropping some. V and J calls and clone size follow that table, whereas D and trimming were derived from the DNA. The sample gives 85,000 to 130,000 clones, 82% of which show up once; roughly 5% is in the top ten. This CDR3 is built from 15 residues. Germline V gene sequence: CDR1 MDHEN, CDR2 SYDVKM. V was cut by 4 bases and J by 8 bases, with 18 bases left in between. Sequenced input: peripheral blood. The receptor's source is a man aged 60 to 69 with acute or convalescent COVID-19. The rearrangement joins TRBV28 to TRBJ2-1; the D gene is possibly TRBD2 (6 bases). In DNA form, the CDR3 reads TGTGCCAGCAGTTCGCCTCACGCGGGGCCCCATGAGCAGTTCTTC. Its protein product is CASSSPHAGPHEQFF.